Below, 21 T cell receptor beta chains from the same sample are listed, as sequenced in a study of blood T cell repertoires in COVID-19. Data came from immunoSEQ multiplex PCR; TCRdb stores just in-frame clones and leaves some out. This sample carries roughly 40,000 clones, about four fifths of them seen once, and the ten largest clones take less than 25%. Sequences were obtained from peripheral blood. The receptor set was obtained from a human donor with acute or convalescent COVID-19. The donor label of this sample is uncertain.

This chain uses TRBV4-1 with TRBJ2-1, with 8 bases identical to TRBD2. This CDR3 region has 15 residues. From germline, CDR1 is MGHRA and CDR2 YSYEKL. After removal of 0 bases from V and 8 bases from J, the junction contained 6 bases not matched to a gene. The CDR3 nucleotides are TGCGCCAGCAGCCAAGAACCGGGACTAGGGTATGAGCAGTTCTTC. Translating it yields CASSQEPGLGYEQFF.

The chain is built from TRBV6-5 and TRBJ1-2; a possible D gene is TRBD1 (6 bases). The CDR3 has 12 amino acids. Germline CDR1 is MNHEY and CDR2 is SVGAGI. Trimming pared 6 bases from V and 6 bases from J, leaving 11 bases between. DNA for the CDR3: TGTGCCAGCAGCCTTGGACAGCATGGCTACACCTTC. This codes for CASSLGQHGYTF.

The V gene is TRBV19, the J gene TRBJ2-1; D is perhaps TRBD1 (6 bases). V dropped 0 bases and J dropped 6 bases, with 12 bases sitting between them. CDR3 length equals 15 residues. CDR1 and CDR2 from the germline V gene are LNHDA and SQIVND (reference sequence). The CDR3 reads CASSIETGISNEQFF. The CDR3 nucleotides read TGTGCCAGTAGTATAGAAACAGGGATCAGCAATGAGCAGTTCTTC.

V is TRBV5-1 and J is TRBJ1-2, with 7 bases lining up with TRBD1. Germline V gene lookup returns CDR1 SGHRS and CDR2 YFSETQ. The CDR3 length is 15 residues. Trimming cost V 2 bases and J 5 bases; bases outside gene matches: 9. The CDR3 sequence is CASSFEQGGTYGYTF. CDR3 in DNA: TGCGCCAGCAGCTTCGAGCAGGGGGGAACTTATGGCTACACCTTC.

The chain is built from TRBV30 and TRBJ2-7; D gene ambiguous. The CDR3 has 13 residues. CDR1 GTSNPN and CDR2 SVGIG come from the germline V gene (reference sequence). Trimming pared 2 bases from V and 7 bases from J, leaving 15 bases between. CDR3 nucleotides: TGTGCCTGGAGTACCGGCCTGCTCGGGGAGCAGTACTTC. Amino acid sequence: CAWSTGLLGEQYF.

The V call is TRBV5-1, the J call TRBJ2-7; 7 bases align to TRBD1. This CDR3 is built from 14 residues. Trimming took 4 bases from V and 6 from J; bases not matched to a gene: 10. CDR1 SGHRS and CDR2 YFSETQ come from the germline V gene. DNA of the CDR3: TGCGCCAGCAGCCTTCTTGACAGGGTCGGCGAGCAGTACTTC. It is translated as CASSLLDRVGEQYF.

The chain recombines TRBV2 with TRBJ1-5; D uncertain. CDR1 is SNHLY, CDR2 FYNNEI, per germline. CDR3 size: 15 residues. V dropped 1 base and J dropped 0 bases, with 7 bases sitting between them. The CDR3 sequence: CASSEDGISNQPQHF. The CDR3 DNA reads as TGTGCCAGCAGTGAAGATGGCATTAGCAATCAGCCCCAGCATTTT.

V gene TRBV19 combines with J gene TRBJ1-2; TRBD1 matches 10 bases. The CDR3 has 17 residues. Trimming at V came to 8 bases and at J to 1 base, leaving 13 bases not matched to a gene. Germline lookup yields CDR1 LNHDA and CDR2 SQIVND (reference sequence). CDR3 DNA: TGTGCCAGTCTAACCGCGGGACAGGGGATAAATAACTATGGCTACACCTTC. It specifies CASLTAGQGINNYGYTF. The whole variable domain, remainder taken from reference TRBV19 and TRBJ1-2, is DGGITQSPKYLFRKEGQNVTLSCEQNLNHDAMYWYRQDPGQGLRLIYYSQIVNDFQKGDIAEGYSVSREKKESFPLTVTSAQKNPTAFYLCASLTAGQGINNYGYTFGSGTRLTVV.

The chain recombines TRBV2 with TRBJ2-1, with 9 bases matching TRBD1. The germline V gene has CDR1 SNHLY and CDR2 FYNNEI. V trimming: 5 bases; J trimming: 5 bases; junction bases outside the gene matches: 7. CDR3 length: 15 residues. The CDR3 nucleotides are TGTGCCAGCAGTCCCACAGGGGGCCCAAACAATGAGCAGTTCTTC. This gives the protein CASSPTGGPNNEQFF.

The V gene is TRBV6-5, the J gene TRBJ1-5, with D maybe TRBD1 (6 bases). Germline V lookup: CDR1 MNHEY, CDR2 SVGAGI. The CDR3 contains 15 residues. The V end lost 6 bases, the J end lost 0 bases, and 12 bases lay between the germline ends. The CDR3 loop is CASRPGGLSNQPQHF. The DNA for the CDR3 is TGTGCCAGCAGGCCCGGGGGGCTTAGCAATCAGCCCCAGCATTTT.

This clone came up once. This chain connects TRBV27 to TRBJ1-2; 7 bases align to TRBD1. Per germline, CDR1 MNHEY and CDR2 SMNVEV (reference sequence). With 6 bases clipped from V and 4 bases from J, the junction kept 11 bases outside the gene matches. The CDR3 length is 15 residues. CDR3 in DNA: TGTGCCAGCAGCCGGAAGCAGGGGGGAAGCTATGGCTACACCTTC. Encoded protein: CASSRKQGGSYGYTF.

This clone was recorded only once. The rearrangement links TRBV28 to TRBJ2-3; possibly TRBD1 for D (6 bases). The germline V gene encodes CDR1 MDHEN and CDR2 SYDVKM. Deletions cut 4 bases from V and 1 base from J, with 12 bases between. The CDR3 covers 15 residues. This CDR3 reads CASSSGQPGTDTQYF. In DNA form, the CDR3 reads TGTGCCAGCAGTTCAGGACAGCCAGGCACAGATACGCAGTATTTT.

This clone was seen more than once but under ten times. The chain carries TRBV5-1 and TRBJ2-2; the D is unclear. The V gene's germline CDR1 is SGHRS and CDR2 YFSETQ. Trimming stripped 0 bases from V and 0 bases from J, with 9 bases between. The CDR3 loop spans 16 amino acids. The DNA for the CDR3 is TGCGCCAGCAGCTTGGTCGGTAATGCGAACACCGGGGAGCTGTTTTTT. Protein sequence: CASSLVGNANTGELFF.

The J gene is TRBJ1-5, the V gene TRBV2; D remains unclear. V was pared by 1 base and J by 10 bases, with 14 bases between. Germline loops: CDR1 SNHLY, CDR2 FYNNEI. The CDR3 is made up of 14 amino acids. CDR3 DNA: TGTGCCAGCAGTGAAGACAGCAGTCCCGGTCCCCAGCATTTT. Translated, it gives CASSEDSSPGPQHF.

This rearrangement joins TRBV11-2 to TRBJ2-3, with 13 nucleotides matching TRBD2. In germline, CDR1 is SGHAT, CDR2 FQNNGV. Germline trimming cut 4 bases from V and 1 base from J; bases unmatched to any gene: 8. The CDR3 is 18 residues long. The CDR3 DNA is TGTGCCAGCAGCTGGAAGGGGGGACTAGCGGGGCGCACAGATACGCAGTATTTT. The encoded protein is CASSWKGGLAGRTDTQYF.

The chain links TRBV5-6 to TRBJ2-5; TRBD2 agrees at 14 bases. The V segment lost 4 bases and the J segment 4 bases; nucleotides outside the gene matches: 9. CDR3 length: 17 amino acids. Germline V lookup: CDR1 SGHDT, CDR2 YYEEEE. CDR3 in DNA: TGTGCCAGCAGCAATGTTGGACTAGCGGGGGGAGGAGAGACCCAGTACTTC. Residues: CASSNVGLAGGGETQYF. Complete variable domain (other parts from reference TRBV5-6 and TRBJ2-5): DAGVTQSPTHLIKTRGQQVTLRCSPKSGHDTVSWYQQALGQGPQFIFQYYEEEERQRGNFPDRFSGHQFPNYSSELNVNALLLGDSALYLCASSNVGLAGGGETQYFGPGTRLLVL.

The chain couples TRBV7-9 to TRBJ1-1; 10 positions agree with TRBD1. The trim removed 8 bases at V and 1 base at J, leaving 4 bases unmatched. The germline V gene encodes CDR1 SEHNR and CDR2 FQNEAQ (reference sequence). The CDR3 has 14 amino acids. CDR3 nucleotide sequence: TGTGCCAGCGGCAGACAGGGGGCGAACACTGAAGCTTTCTTT. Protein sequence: CASGRQGANTEAFF.

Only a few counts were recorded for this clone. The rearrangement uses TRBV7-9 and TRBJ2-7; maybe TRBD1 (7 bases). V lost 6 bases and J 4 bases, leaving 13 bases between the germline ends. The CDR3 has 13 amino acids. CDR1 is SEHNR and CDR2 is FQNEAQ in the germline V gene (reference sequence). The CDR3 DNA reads TGTGCCAGCAGGCGGGACAGACTTTACGAGCAGTACTTC. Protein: CASRRDRLYEQYF. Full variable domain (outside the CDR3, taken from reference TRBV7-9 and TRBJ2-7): DTGVSQNPRHKITKRGQNVTFRCDPISEHNRLYWYRQTLGQGPEFLTYFQNEAQLEKSRLLSDRFSAERPKGSFSTLEIQRTEQGDSAMYLCASRRDRLYEQYFGPGTRLTVT.

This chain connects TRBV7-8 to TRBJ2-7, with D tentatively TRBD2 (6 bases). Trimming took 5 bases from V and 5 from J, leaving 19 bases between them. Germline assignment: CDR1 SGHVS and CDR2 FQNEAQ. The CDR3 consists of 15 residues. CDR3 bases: TGTGCCAGCAGCCGAGGGGACCCTCGGGGGAACGAGCAGTACTTC. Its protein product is CASSRGDPRGNEQYF.

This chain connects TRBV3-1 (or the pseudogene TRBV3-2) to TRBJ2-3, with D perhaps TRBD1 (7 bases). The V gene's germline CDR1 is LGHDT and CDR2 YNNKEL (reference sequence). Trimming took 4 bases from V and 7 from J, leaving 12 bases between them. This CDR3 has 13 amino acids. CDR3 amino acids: CASSPGGPNTQYF. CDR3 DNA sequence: TGTGCCAGCAGCCCAGGGGGGCCAAATACGCAGTATTTT.

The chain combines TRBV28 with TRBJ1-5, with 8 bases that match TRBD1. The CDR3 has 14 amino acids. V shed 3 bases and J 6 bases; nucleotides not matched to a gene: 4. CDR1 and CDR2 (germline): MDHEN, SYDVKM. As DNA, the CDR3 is TGTGCCAGCAGTTTTACAGGGGGGGCTCAGCCCCAGCATTTT. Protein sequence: CASSFTGGAQPQHF.